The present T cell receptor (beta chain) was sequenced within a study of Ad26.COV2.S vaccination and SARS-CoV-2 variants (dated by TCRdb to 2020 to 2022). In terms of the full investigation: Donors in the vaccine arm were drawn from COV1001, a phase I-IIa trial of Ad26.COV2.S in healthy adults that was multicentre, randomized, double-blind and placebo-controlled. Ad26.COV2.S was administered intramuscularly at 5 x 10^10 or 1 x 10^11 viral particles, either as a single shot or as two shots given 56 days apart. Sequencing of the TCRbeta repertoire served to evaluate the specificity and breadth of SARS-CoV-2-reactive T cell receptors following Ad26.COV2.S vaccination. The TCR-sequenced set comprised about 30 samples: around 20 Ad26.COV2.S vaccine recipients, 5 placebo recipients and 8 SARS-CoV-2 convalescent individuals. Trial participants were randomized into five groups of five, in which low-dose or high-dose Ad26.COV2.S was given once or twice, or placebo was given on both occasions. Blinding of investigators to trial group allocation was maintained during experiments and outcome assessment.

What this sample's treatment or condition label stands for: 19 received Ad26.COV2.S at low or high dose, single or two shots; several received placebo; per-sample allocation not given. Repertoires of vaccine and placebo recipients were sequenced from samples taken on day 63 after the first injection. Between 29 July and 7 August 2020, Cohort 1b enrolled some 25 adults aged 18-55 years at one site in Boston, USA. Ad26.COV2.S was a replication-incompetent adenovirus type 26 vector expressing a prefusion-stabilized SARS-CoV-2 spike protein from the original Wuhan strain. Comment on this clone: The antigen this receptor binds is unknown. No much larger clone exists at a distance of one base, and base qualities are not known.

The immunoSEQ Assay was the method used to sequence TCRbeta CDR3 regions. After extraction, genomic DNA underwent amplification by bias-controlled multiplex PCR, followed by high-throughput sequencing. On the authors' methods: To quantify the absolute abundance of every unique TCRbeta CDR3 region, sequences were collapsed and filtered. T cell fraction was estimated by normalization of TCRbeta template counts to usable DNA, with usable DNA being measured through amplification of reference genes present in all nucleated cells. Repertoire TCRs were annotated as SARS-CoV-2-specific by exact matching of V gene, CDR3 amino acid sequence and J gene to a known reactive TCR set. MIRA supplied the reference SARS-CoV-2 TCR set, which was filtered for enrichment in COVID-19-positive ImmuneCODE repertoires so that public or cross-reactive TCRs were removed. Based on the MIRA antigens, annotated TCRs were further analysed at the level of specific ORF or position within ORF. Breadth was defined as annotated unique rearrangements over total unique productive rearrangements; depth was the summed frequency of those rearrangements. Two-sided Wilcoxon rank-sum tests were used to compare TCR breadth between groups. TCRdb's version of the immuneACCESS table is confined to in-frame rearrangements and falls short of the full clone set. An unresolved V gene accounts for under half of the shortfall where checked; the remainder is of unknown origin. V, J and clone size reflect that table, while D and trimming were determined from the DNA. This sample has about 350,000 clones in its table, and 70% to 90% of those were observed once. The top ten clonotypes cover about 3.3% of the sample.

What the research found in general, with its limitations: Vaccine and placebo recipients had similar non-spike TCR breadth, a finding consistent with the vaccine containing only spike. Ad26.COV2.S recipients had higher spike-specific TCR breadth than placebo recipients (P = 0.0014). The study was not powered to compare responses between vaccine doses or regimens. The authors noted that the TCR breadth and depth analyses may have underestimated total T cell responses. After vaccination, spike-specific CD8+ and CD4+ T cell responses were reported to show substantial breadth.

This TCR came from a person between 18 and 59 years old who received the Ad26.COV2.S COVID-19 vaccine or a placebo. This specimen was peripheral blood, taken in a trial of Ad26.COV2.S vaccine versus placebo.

The CDR3 protein: CASSYEDRGPTYEQYF. The nucleotides are TGTGCCAGCAGTTACGAGGACAGGGGGCCAACCTACGAGCAGTACTTC. The chain was built from TRBV6-5 and TRBJ2-7; the central 11 bases match TRBD1. For this chain, trimming is 2 bases at the V end and 2 bases at the J end, and the number of junction bases without a gene match is 5. From a lookup of the germline V gene, CDR1 and CDR2 are MNHEY and SVGAGI. From the cysteine up to the phenylalanine, the CDR3 has a length of 16 residues. Just CDR3 DNA is preserved here, 48 bases in frame from base 1.